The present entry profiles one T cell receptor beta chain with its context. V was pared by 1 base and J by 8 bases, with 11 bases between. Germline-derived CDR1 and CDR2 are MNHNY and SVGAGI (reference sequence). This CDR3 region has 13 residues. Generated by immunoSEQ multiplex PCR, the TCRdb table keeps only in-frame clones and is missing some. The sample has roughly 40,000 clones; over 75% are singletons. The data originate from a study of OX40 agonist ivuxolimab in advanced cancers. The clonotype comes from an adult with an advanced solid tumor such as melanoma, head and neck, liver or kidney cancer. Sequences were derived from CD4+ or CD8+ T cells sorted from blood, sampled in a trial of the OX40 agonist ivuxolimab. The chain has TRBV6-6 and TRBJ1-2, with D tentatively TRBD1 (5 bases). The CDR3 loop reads CASSYYQGRGYTF. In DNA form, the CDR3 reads TGTGCCAGCAGTTACTACCAGGGACGGGGCTACACCTTC.